These T cell receptor beta chains were read from a single sample in a study of CD8 T cells in ankylosing spondylitis. MiXCR, run by TCRdb on the 5' RACE reads, gives a single entry per CDR3 protein. The sample holds 150,000 to 200,000 distinct CDR3 sequences; roughly 34% are singletons and the top ten take 6%. The sequencing input was synovial fluid, either unsorted or a sorted T cell fraction (not recorded which). These receptors were taken from a male donor with ankylosing spondylitis. Both conserved end residues are part of each CDR3. The D gene is left open where the match is weak. Rows may omit the clone size; those that give it use once, few, many or a size class.

CDR3 protein: CASSEPRHDYGYTF
CDR3 DNA: TGTGCCAGCAGTGAACCCAGGCACGACTATGGCTACACCTTC
D gene: .
V gene: TRBV6-1
clone size: .
J gene: TRBJ1-2

CDR3 protein: CASSRDSLAQFF
CDR3 DNA: TGCGCCAGCAGCCGGGACTCCCTAGCCCAGTTCTTC
D gene: .
V gene: TRBV5-1
clone size: .
J gene: TRBJ2-1

CDR3 protein: CATSPRTGMNTEAFF
CDR3 DNA: TGTGCCACCAGCCCTCGGACAGGAATGAACACTGAAGCTTTCTTT
D gene: TRBD1
V gene: TRBV15
clone size: .
J gene: TRBJ1-1

CDR3 protein: CSAPWRNSYEQYF
CDR3 DNA: TGCAGTGCCCCCTGGCGGAACTCCTACGAGCAGTACTTC
D gene: .
V gene: TRBV20-1
clone size: .
J gene: TRBJ2-7

CDR3 protein: CASREGFSEQFF
CDR3 DNA: TGTGCCAGCAGGGAGGGGTTTAGTGAGCAGTTCTTC
D gene: .
V gene: TRBV2
clone size: .
J gene: TRBJ2-1

CDR3 protein: CASSPPRDRGWTEAFF
CDR3 DNA: TGTGCCAGCTCACCACCGAGGGACAGGGGGTGGACTGAAGCTTTCTTT
D gene: TRBD1
V gene: TRBV18
clone size: .
J gene: TRBJ1-1

CDR3 protein: CSAAGGGRADTQYF
CDR3 DNA: TGCAGTGCGGCCGGCGGGGGACGGGCAGATACGCAGTATTTT
D gene: TRBD2
V gene: TRBV20-1
clone size: few
J gene: TRBJ2-3

CDR3 protein: CASSRYTTGELFF
CDR3 DNA: TGTGCCAGCAGCCGGTACACCACCGGGGAGCTGTTTTTT
D gene: .
V gene: TRBV6-1
clone size: .
J gene: TRBJ2-2

CDR3 protein: CSATSGRLVGEQFF
CDR3 DNA: TGCAGTGCTACTAGCGGGAGATTGGTGGGTGAGCAGTTCTTC
D gene: TRBD2
V gene: TRBV20-1
clone size: medium-sized
J gene: TRBJ2-1

CDR3 protein: CASRGRVGGNTIYF
CDR3 DNA: TGTGCCAGCAGGGGAAGGGTTGGTGGAAACACCATATATTTT
D gene: .
V gene: TRBV12-3/TRBV12-4
clone size: medium-sized
J gene: TRBJ1-3

CDR3 protein: CASSLGQANTDTQYF
CDR3 DNA: TGCGCCAGCAGCCTGGGACAGGCGAACACAGATACGCAGTATTTT
D gene: TRBD1
V gene: TRBV5-1
clone size: .
J gene: TRBJ2-3

CDR3 protein: CASSFMGAGNTIYF
CDR3 DNA: TGTGCCAGCAGTTTTATGGGGGCTGGAAACACCATATATTTT
D gene: .
V gene: TRBV12-3/TRBV12-4
clone size: .
J gene: TRBJ1-3

CDR3 protein: CASTKGGTSNQPQHF
CDR3 DNA: TGTGCCAGCACCAAGGGAGGAACTAGCAATCAGCCCCAGCATTTT
D gene: .
V gene: TRBV6-2/TRBV6-3
clone size: .
J gene: TRBJ1-5

CDR3 protein: CASRPPRVGGVTDTQYF
CDR3 DNA: TGTGCCAGCAGGCCCCCGAGGGTAGGAGGGGTGACAGATACGCAGTATTTT
D gene: .
V gene: TRBV6-2/TRBV6-3
clone size: many
J gene: TRBJ2-3

CDR3 protein: CASSSLTGVRRGYTF
CDR3 DNA: TGTGCCAGCAGTTCGTTGACAGGAGTCAGGCGTGGCTACACCTTC
D gene: .
V gene: TRBV6-5
clone size: .
J gene: TRBJ1-2

CDR3 protein: CATSRDSVGDRRREKLFF
CDR3 DNA: TGTGCCACCAGCAGAGATAGTGTTGGGGACAGGCGGCGTGAAAAACTGTTTTTT
D gene: TRBD1
V gene: TRBV15
clone size: few
J gene: TRBJ1-4

CDR3 protein: CSARPGYGNQPQHF
CDR3 DNA: TGCAGTGCTAGACCGGGGTACGGCAATCAGCCCCAGCATTTT
D gene: .
V gene: TRBV20-1
clone size: many
J gene: TRBJ1-5

CDR3 protein: CASSLLGGTSGGRTTYEQYF
CDR3 DNA: TGTGCCAGCAGTTTATTAGGCGGGACTAGCGGGGGGCGGACTACCTACGAGCAGTACTTC
D gene: TRBD2
V gene: TRBV28
clone size: few
J gene: TRBJ2-7

CDR3 protein: CSVEWDNNEQFF
CDR3 DNA: TGCAGCGTTGAATGGGACAACAATGAGCAGTTCTTC
D gene: .
V gene: TRBV29-1
clone size: .
J gene: TRBJ2-1

CDR3 protein: CASGGVYEQFF
CDR3 DNA: TGTGCCAGCGGCGGGGTCTATGAGCAGTTCTTC
D gene: .
V gene: TRBV28
clone size: .
J gene: TRBJ2-1

CDR3 protein: CASSLAGGPGANVLTF
CDR3 DNA: TGTGCCAGCAGTTTAGCGGGGGGGCCTGGGGCCAACGTCCTGACTTTC
D gene: .
V gene: TRBV12-3/TRBV12-4
clone size: once
J gene: TRBJ2-6

CDR3 protein: CASSLVAGGVETQYF
CDR3 DNA: TGCGCCAGCAGCTTGGTAGCGGGAGGGGTAGAGACCCAGTACTTC
D gene: TRBD2
V gene: TRBV5-1
clone size: few
J gene: TRBJ2-5

CDR3 protein: CSAREGADHEQYF
CDR3 DNA: TGCAGTGCTAGAGAGGGGGCGGACCACGAGCAGTACTTC
D gene: .
V gene: TRBV20-1
clone size: .
J gene: TRBJ2-7

CDR3 protein: CASSPGLGRSGEQFF
CDR3 DNA: TGCGCCAGCAGCCCGGGACTAGGGAGGAGCGGTGAGCAGTTCTTC
D gene: TRBD2
V gene: TRBV5-1
clone size: .
J gene: TRBJ2-1

CDR3 protein: CASSQARGTGGFGETQYF
CDR3 DNA: TGCGCCAGCAGCCAAGCGAGGGGGACAGGGGGCTTTGGGGAGACCCAGTACTTC
D gene: TRBD1
V gene: TRBV4-1
clone size: .
J gene: TRBJ2-5

CDR3 protein: CASSASQQVNQPQHF
CDR3 DNA: TGTGCCAGCAGCGCCAGCCAACAGGTCAATCAGCCCCAGCATTTT
D gene: .
V gene: TRBV9
clone size: .
J gene: TRBJ1-5

CDR3 protein: CASRVQGRGGYTF
CDR3 DNA: TGTGCCAGCAGAGTTCAGGGCCGTGGGGGCTACACCTTC
D gene: .
V gene: TRBV28
clone size: .
J gene: TRBJ1-2

CDR3 protein: CASSLQGGSYNEQFF
CDR3 DNA: TGTGCCAGCAGCTTACAGGGGGGAAGCTACAATGAGCAGTTCTTC
D gene: .
V gene: TRBV7-2
clone size: few
J gene: TRBJ2-1

CDR3 protein: CSPYRPGGTQETQYF
CDR3 DNA: TGCAGTCCTTACAGACCCGGGGGGACCCAAGAGACCCAGTACTTC
D gene: TRBD2
V gene: TRBV20-1
clone size: .
J gene: TRBJ2-5

CDR3 protein: CASSKVPGGGCAEQYF
CDR3 DNA: TGTGCCAGCAGCAAAGTCCCCGGGGGGGGGTGTGCCGAGCAGTACTTC
D gene: .
V gene: TRBV21-1
clone size: .
J gene: TRBJ2-7

CDR3 protein: CSALDRSNTGELFF
CDR3 DNA: TGCAGCGCTCTGGACAGATCGAACACCGGGGAGCTGTTTTTT
D gene: .
V gene: TRBV29-1
clone size: many
J gene: TRBJ2-2

CDR3 protein: CASSFEGVSDTQYF
CDR3 DNA: TGTGCCAGCAGCTTTGAGGGAGTTTCAGATACGCAGTATTTT
D gene: .
V gene: TRBV7-3
clone size: .
J gene: TRBJ2-3

CDR3 protein: CASSLRQGGEQYF
CDR3 DNA: TGCGCCAGCAGCTTGAGGCAGGGAGGCGAGCAGTACTTC
D gene: .
V gene: TRBV5-1
clone size: many
J gene: TRBJ2-7

CDR3 protein: CASSIRGNTGELFF
CDR3 DNA: TGTGCCAGTAGTATTAGGGGGAACACCGGGGAGCTGTTTTTT
D gene: .
V gene: TRBV19
clone size: .
J gene: TRBJ2-2

CDR3 protein: CATSDPSDLRETQYF
CDR3 DNA: TGTGCCACCAGTGACCCCTCGGATCTGAGGGAGACCCAGTACTTC
D gene: .
V gene: TRBV24-1
clone size: .
J gene: TRBJ2-5

CDR3 protein: CASTTGTVVYEQYF
CDR3 DNA: TGTGCCAGCACCACCGGGACAGTCGTCTACGAGCAGTACTTC
D gene: TRBD1
V gene: TRBV7-2
clone size: .
J gene: TRBJ2-7

CDR3 protein: CSARVGVGPQFF
CDR3 DNA: TGCAGTGCTAGAGTAGGGGTGGGTCCCCAGTTCTTC
D gene: .
V gene: TRBV20-1
clone size: .
J gene: TRBJ2-1

CDR3 protein: CAWKAQGGGNTEAFF
CDR3 DNA: TGTGCCTGGAAGGCACAGGGTGGGGGGAACACTGAAGCTTTCTTT
D gene: .
V gene: TRBV30
clone size: .
J gene: TRBJ1-1

CDR3 protein: CASSQDPGNPNSGANVLTF
CDR3 DNA: TGTGCCAGCAGCCAAGATCCGGGCAACCCCAACTCTGGGGCCAACGTCCTGACTTTC
D gene: .
V gene: TRBV3-1
clone size: few
J gene: TRBJ2-6

CDR3 protein: CATSASGNEQFF
CDR3 DNA: TGTGCCACCAGCGCTAGTGGGAATGAGCAGTTCTTC
D gene: .
V gene: TRBV24-1
clone size: few
J gene: TRBJ2-1

CDR3 protein: CASSPSGTWGDNSPLHF
CDR3 DNA: TGTGCCAGTAGTCCCTCCGGGACATGGGGCGATAATTCACCCCTCCACTTT
D gene: .
V gene: TRBV19
clone size: .
J gene: TRBJ1-6

CDR3 protein: CASSSGGYTQYF
CDR3 DNA: TGCGCCAGCAGCTCTGGCGGGTATACGCAGTATTTT
D gene: .
V gene: TRBV5-1
clone size: .
J gene: TRBJ2-3

CDR3 protein: CASSPGGLDTQYF
CDR3 DNA: TGTGCCAGCAGCCCCGGGGGTTTGGATACGCAGTATTTT
D gene: .
V gene: TRBV4-2
clone size: few
J gene: TRBJ2-3

CDR3 protein: CSAPAGADTQYF
CDR3 DNA: TGCAGTGCCCCCGCGGGGGCAGATACGCAGTATTTT
D gene: TRBD2
V gene: TRBV20-1
clone size: .
J gene: TRBJ2-3

CDR3 protein: CSAIHGNQPQHF
CDR3 DNA: TGCAGTGCTATCCACGGAAATCAGCCCCAGCATTTT
D gene: .
V gene: TRBV20-1
clone size: .
J gene: TRBJ1-5

CDR3 protein: CASSPYSGSVNEQFF
CDR3 DNA: TGTGCCAGCTCACCCTATAGCGGGAGTGTCAATGAGCAGTTCTTC
D gene: TRBD2
V gene: TRBV18
clone size: .
J gene: TRBJ2-1

CDR3 protein: CASSLGLGMSSYNEQFF
CDR3 DNA: TGTGCCAGCAGCTTAGGGCTAGGGATGAGCTCCTACAATGAGCAGTTCTTC
D gene: .
V gene: TRBV7-9
clone size: few
J gene: TRBJ2-1

CDR3 protein: CASSPRAAGSIGELFF
CDR3 DNA: TGTGCCAGCAGCCCGCGGGCCGCGGGATCTATCGGGGAGCTGTTTTTT
D gene: .
V gene: TRBV11-2
clone size: once
J gene: TRBJ2-2

CDR3 protein: CASSSPWDPQSGANVLTF
CDR3 DNA: TGTGCCAGCAGCTCCCCATGGGACCCTCAGTCTGGGGCCAACGTCCTGACTTTC
D gene: .
V gene: TRBV11-2
clone size: few
J gene: TRBJ2-6

CDR3 protein: CASSQVSSGGNEQFF
CDR3 DNA: TGTGCCAGCAGCCAAGTATCCAGCGGGGGCAATGAGCAGTTCTTC
D gene: TRBD2
V gene: TRBV3-1
clone size: few
J gene: TRBJ2-1

CDR3 protein: CASSFRTGNTEAFF
CDR3 DNA: TGTGCCAGCAGCTTCAGGACAGGGAACACTGAAGCTTTCTTT
D gene: TRBD1
V gene: TRBV11-3
clone size: many
J gene: TRBJ1-1